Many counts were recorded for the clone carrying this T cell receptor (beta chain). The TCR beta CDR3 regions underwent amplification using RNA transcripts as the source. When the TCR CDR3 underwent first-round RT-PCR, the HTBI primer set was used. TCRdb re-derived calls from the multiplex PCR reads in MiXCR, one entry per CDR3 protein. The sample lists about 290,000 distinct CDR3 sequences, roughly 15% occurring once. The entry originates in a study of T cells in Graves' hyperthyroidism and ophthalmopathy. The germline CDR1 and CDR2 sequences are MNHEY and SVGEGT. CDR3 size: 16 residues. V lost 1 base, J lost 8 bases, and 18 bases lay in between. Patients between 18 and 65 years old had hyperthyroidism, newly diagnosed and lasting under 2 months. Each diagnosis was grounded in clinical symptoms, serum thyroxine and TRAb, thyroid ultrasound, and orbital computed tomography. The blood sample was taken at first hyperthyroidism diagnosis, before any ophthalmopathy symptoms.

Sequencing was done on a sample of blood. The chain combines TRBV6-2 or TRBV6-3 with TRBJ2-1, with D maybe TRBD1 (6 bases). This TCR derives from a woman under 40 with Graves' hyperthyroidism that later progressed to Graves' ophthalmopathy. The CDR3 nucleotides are TGTGCCAGCAGTTACTTCCAAACAGGGCTCGGCGATGAGCAGTTCTTC. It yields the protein CASSYFQTGLGDEQFF.